This section outlines one T cell receptor (beta chain) sequence together with its context. The antigen is undetermined. A junction end diverges from the germline sequence, so it may reflect a read error. The data belong to a study of T-cell reconstitution after alpha-beta-depleted transplantation in children. Study findings and constraints: T-cell numbers and diversity one year post-transplant derived largely from freshly generated T cells.

Using unique molecular identifiers, the investigators prepared the TCRbeta library. TCRdb recomputed calls from the PCR reads with MiXCR, one row per CDR3 protein. The sample yields about 250,000 distinct CDR3 sequences, approximately 24% seen once. This CDR3 has 14 amino acids. The germline gives CDR1 DFQATT, CDR2 SNEGSKA (reference sequence). The chain employs TRBV20-1 and TRBJ2-7; D may be TRBD2 (5 bases). The sequencing used PBMCs, mostly from graft donor cells, collected 360 days after TCRalphabeta/CD19-depleted stem cell transplant. The TCR comes from a female patient aged 2-10 years who had a stem cell transplant for congenital amegakaryocytic thrombocytopenia, so the T cells may come from the graft donor. CDR3 nucleotides: TGCAGTGCTCCTCGGACTTCCCCTTCCTACGAGCGGTACTTC. Its protein product is CSAPRTSPSYERYF.